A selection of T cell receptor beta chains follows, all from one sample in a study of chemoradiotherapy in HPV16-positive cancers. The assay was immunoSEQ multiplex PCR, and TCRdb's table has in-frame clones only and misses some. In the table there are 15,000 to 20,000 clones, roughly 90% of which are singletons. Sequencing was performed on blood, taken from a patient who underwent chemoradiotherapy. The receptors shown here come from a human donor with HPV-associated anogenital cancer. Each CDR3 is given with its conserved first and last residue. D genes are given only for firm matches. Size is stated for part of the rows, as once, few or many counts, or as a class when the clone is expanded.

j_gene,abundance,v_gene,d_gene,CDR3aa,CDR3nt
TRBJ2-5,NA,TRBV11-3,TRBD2,CASSLESGLAGVETQYF,TGTGCCAGCAGCTTAGAGTCGGGACTAGCGGGGGTGGAGACCCAGTACTTC
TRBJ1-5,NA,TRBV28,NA,CASSFFFYGLGDRAQVGNQPQHF,TGTGCCAGCAGTTTTTTCTTTTATGGTCTCGGTGACCGGGCCCAGGTAGGCAATCAGCCCCAGCATTTT
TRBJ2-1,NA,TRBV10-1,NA,CASRDGAGDEQFF,TGCGCCAGCAGGGACGGTGCTGGAGATGAGCAGTTCTTC
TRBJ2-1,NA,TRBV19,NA,CASSTVVQSEQFF,TGTGCCAGTAGTACGGTAGTTCAAAGTGAGCAGTTCTTC
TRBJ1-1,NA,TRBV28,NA,CASITPTEAFF,TGTGCCAGCATAACCCCCACTGAAGCTTTCTTT
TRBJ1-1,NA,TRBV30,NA,CAWSKQEEAFF,TGTGCCTGGAGTAAACAGGAAGAAGCTTTCTTT
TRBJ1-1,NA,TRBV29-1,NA,CSVENRANTEAFF,TGCAGCGTTGAGAACAGGGCTAACACTGAAGCTTTCTTT
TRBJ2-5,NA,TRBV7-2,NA,CASSLWQQETQYF,TGTGCCAGCAGCTTATGGCAGCAAGAGACCCAGTACTTC
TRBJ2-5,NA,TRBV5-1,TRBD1,CASSLAGTGQETQYF,TGCGCCAGCAGCTTGGCCGGGACAGGGCAAGAGACCCAGTACTTC
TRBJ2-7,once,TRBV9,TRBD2,CASKTVLAGTRGEQYF,TGTGCCAGCAAGACGGTATTAGCGGGAACTCGGGGGGAGCAGTACTTC
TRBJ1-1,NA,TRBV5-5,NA,CASSVGFWVEAFF,TGTGCCAGCAGCGTTGGGTTTTGGGTTGAAGCTTTCTTT
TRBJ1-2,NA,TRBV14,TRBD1,CASSLDRGNGYTF,TGTGCCAGCAGCCTGGACAGGGGGAATGGCTACACCTTC
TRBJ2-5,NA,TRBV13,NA,CASSPPQANQETQYF,TGTGCCAGCAGCCCCCCACAGGCAAACCAAGAGACCCAGTACTTC
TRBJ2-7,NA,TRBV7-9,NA,CASRDDTPYEQYF,TGTGCCAGCAGAGACGATACACCCTACGAGCAGTACTTC
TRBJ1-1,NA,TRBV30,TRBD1,CALNRDRGLTEAFF,TGTGCCCTAAATCGGGACAGGGGGCTCACTGAAGCTTTCTTT
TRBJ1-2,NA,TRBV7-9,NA,CASSPGHWEVYGYTF,TGTGCCAGCAGCCCGGGACACTGGGAGGTCTATGGCTACACCTTC
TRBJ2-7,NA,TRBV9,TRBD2,CASSVGSRGGRYEQYF,TGTGCCAGCAGCGTAGGATCTCGGGGGGGTCGCTACGAGCAGTACTTC
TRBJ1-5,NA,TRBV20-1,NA,CSAIFNQPQHF,TGCAGTGCTATCTTCAATCAGCCCCAGCATTTT
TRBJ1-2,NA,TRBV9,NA,CASSSRALDRYGYTF,TGTGCCAGCAGCTCCCGCGCCCTAGACCGGTATGGCTACACCTTC
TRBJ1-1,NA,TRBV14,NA,CASRRGAYDTEAFF,TGTGCCAGCAGGCGAGGGGCTTATGACACTGAAGCTTTCTTT
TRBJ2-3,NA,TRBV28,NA,CASSVTGPADTQYF,TGTGCCAGCAGCGTAACAGGGCCCGCAGATACGCAGTATTTT
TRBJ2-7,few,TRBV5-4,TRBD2,CASSLAGTYEQYF,TGTGCCAGCAGCTTAGCGGGGACCTACGAGCAGTACTTC
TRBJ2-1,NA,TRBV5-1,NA,CASSLPGNNEQFF,TGCGCCAGCAGCTTGCCGGGAAACAATGAGCAGTTCTTC
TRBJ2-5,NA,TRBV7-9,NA,CASTPPPQETQYF,TGTGCCAGCACCCCTCCCCCCCAAGAGACCCAGTACTTC
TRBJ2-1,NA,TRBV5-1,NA,CASSRDTTYNEQFF,TGCGCCAGCAGCCGCGACACCACGTACAATGAGCAGTTCTTC
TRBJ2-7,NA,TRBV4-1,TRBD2,CASSPWTSGSYEQYF,TGCGCCAGCAGCCCCTGGACTAGCGGAAGCTACGAGCAGTACTTC
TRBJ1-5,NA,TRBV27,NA,CASSTSTGPQHF,TGTGCCAGCAGCACATCTACGGGGCCCCAGCATTTT
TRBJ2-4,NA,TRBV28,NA,CASSPLGADKNIQYF,TGTGCCAGCAGTCCTCTAGGGGCCGACAAAAACATTCAGTACTTC
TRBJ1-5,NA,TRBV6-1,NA,CASSELGWGKQPQHF,TGTGCCAGCAGTGAACTGGGTTGGGGGAAACAGCCCCAGCATTTT
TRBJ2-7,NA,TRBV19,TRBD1,CASSTGQEANEQYF,TGTGCCAGTAGTACGGGACAGGAAGCGAACGAGCAGTACTTC
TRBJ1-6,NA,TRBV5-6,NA,CASSLGVNSPLHF,TGTGCCAGCAGCTTGGGGGTAAATTCACCCCTCCACTTT
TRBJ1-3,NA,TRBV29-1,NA,CSVERRNTIYF,TGCAGCGTTGAGCGGCGAAACACCATATATTTT
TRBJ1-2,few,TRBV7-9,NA,CASSLFEGYTF,TGTGCCAGCAGCTTGTTCGAGGGCTACACCTTC
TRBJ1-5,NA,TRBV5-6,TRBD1,CASSDGQGAVRSNQPQHF,TGTGCCAGCAGCGATGGACAGGGGGCCGTGCGGAGCAATCAGCCCCAGCATTTT
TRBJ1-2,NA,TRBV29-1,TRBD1,CSVGQGSVDGYTF,TGCAGCGTTGGACAGGGGAGTGTAGATGGCTACACCTTC
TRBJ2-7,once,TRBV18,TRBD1,CASSSKTGEPSYEQYF,TGTGCCAGCTCATCAAAGACAGGGGAACCCTCCTACGAGCAGTACTTC
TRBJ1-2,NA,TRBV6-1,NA,CASSNVYGPYTF,TGTGCCAGCAGTAACGTGTACGGACCATACACCTTC
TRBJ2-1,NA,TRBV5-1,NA,CASSLAPGNMDEQFF,TGCGCCAGCAGCTTGGCCCCGGGGAATATGGATGAGCAGTTCTTC
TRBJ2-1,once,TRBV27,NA,CASSLSAGEPFNEQFF,TGTGCCAGCAGTTTATCCGCCGGGGAGCCTTTCAATGAGCAGTTCTTC
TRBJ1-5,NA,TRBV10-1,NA,CASRDDSDQPQHF,TGCGCCAGCAGGGACGACAGTGATCAGCCCCAGCATTTT
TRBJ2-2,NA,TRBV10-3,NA,CAISGTGQPAGELFF,TGTGCCATCAGTGGAACCGGACAGCCCGCCGGGGAGCTGTTTTTT
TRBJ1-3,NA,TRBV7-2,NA,CASSLTGVSGNTIYF,TGTGCCAGCAGCTTAACTGGCGTCTCTGGAAACACCATATATTTT
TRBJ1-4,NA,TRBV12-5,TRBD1,CASGLFTGGEREKLFF,TGTGCTAGTGGTTTGTTCACAGGGGGCGAACGTGAAAAACTGTTTTTT
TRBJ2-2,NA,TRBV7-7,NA,CASSLGRLVKAGELFF,TGTGCTAGCAGCTTGGGAAGACTAGTGAAAGCCGGGGAGCTGTTTTTT
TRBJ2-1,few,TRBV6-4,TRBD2,CASSALAGGSYNEQFF,TGTGCCAGCAGTGCCTTAGCGGGAGGCTCCTACAATGAGCAGTTCTTC
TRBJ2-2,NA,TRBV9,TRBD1,CASSVGQGNTGELFF,TGTGCCAGCAGCGTGGGACAGGGGAACACCGGGGAGCTGTTTTTT
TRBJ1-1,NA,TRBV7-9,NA,CASSHGVTEAFF,TGTGCCAGCAGCCACGGGGTCACTGAAGCTTTCTTT
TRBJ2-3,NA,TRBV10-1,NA,CASSEGRTTDTQYF,TGCGCCAGCAGTGAAGGGAGGACCACAGATACGCAGTATTTT
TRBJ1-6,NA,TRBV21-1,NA,CASSTGQHNSPLHF,TGTGCCAGCAGCACGGGGCAGCATAATTCACCCCTCCACTTT
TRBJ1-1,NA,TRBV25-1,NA,CASSGTLNTEAFF,TGTGCCAGCAGTGGTACGCTGAACACTGAAGCTTTCTTT
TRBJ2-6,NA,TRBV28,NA,CASSLWELGGSGANVLTF,TGTGCCAGCAGTTTGTGGGAATTAGGGGGCTCTGGGGCCAACGTCCTGACTTTC
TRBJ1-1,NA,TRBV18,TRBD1,CASSQFTGDTEAFF,TGTGCCAGCTCACAATTCACAGGGGATACTGAAGCTTTCTTT
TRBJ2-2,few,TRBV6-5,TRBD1,CASSYGDRNTGELFF,TGTGCCAGCAGTTACGGGGACAGGAACACCGGGGAGCTGTTTTTT
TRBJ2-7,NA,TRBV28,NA,CASSLYEGSGLPYEQYF,TGTGCCAGCAGTTTATATGAAGGTAGCGGACTACCTTACGAGCAGTACTTC